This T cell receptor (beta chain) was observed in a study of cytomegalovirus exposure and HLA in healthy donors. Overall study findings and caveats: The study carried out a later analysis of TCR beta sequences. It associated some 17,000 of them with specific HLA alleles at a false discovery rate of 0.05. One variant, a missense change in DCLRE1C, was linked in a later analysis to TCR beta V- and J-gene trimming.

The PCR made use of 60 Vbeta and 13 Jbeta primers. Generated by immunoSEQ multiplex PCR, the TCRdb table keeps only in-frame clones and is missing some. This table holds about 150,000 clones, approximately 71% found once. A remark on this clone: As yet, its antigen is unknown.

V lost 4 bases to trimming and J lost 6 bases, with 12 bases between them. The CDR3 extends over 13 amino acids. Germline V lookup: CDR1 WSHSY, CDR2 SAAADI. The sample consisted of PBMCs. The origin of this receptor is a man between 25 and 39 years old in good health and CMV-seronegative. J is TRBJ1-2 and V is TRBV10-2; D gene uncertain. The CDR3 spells CASSVGEGHGYTF. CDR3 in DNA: TGCGCCAGCAGTGTTGGGGAGGGCCATGGCTACACCTTC.